The 3 T cell receptor beta chains listed next were all sequenced from one sample in a study of long-term antiretroviral therapy in people with HIV. This was the immunoSEQ v3.0 assay at survey level. Using immunoSEQ multiplex PCR, the repertoire was profiled, and TCRdb retains in-frame clones only, with some absent. The table includes 31,000 or so clones, roughly 96% detected once. The sequenced sample was unsorted PBMCs, obtained around 6.6 years after starting antiretroviral therapy. All receptors come from a man aged 25 to 45 with HIV.

This chain connects TRBV6-5 to TRBJ2-7; 11 nucleotides agree with TRBD1. The junction had 7 bases not matched to a gene; V was cut back by 5 bases and J by 7 bases. The CDR3 is 14 amino acids. The germline CDR1 and CDR2 sequences are MNHEY and SVGAGI. In DNA form, the CDR3 reads TGTGCCAGCAGTCGGGGACAGGGGGTTGCGGAGCAGTACTTC. Translation gives CASSRGQGVAEQYF.

The chain is built from TRBV19 and TRBJ2-3; 12 nucleotides agree with TRBD2. CDR3 length: 16 residues. The germline CDR1 and CDR2 sequences are LNHDA and SQIVND (reference sequence). Trimming cost V 4 bases and J 2 bases; bases outside gene matches: 4. Here the CDR3 reads CASSTRTSGATDTQYF. As DNA, the CDR3 is TGTGCCAGTAGTACTAGGACTAGCGGGGCCACAGATACGCAGTATTTT.

V usage is TRBV10-2 and J usage is TRBJ2-7, with D possibly being TRBD1 (5 bases). The V gene lost 7 bases and the J gene lost 2 bases, with 15 bases spanning the gap. The CDR3 length is 14 residues. Germline CDR1 WSHSY, CDR2 SAAADI. This CDR3 is CASKGILDTYEQYF. CDR3 DNA: TGCGCCAGCAAAGGCATCCTGGACACCTACGAGCAGTACTTC.